This T cell receptor beta chain was found in a study of early T cells in non-severe SARS-CoV-2 infection. TCRdb redid the calling of the 5' RACE reads with MiXCR, one entry per CDR3 protein. The sample holds roughly 99,000 distinct CDR3 sequences, around 10% seen once. This clonotype has ten or more counts. The CDR3 is made up of 14 amino acids. The germline V gene has CDR1 SGHTA and CDR2 FQGNSA. J gave up 1 base and V 5 bases, and 4 bases lay outside the gene matches. The chain recombines TRBV7-2 with TRBJ2-5; 7 bases map to TRBD1. The sequence was obtained from an adult who was a healthcare worker with PCR-confirmed SARS-CoV-2 infection or an uninfected control (not recorded which). The sequenced material came from whole blood. CDR3 bases: TGTGCCAGCAGCAAGAACAGGGGCCAAGAGACCCAGTACTTC. This translates into CASSKNRGQETQYF.